This record concerns one T cell receptor (beta chain) sequence. Its specificity is not known. These data come from a study of T cell responses to AZD1222 COVID-19 vaccine. TCRdb's table, derived via immunoSEQ multiplex PCR, lists solely in-frame clones and lacks some. The sample has about 67,000 clones; around four fifths are singletons. Study findings and constraints: Seropositive AZD1222 recipients at baseline numbered only five or six. Vaccine-related CD4 TCRs covered spike, predominating at 160-218 and 743-854. Close to half of spike-specific TCRs reportedly recognize unmutated variant regions. The donor cohort was predominantly white British with a female majority, and clonal diversity may have been underestimated.

Trimming took off 2 bases at V and 0 bases at J, with 2 bases between the two ends. There are 13 residues in the CDR3. The clonotype was recovered from an adult in good health. The sequences come from peripheral blood, collected on day 0 of AZD1222 vaccination. The genes are TRBV12-3 or TRBV12-4 and TRBJ1-5; no clear D. CDR3 protein: CASSLRSNQPQHF. The DNA for the CDR3 is TGTGCCAGCAGTTTACGTAGCAATCAGCCCCAGCATTTT.